What follows describes a single T cell receptor (beta chain). Measured with immunoSEQ multiplex PCR; TCRdb has only the in-frame clones, and not every one. The sample has 64,000 or so clones, roughly 93% seen once. The record originates from a study of blood T cell repertoires in COVID-19. Germline loops: CDR1 ENHRY, CDR2 SYGVKD. The J segment lost 9 bases and the V segment lost 8 bases, leaving 12 bases of the junction unmatched. The CDR3 spans 16 residues. This chain connects TRBV10-3 to TRBJ2-1; 14 nucleotides match TRBD2. The material sequenced was peripheral blood. The source is a human donor in a cohort sampled during active COVID-19. This CDR3 reads CAIATSGRAASIEQFF. CDR3 in DNA: TGTGCCATCGCGACTAGCGGGAGGGCCGCAAGTATTGAGCAGTTCTTC.